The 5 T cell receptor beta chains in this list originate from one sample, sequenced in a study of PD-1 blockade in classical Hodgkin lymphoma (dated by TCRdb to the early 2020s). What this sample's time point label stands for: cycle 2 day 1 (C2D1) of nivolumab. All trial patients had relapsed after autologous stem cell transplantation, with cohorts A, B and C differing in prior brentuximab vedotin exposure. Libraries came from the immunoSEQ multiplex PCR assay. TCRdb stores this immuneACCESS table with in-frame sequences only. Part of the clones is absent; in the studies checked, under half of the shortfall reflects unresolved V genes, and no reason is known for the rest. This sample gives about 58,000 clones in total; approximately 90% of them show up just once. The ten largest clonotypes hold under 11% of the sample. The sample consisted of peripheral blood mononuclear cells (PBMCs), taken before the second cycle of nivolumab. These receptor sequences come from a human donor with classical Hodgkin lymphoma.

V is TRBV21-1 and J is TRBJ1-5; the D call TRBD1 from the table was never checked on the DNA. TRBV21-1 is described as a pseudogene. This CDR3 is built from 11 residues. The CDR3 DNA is TGTGCCAGCATGGGCGATCAGCCCCAGCATTTT. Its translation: CASMGDQPQHF.

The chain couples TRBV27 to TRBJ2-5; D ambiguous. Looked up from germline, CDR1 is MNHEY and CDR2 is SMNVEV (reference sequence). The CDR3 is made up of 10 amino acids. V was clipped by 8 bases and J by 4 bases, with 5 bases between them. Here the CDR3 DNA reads TGTGCCAGCGGACGAGAGACCCAGTACTTC. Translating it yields CASGRETQYF.

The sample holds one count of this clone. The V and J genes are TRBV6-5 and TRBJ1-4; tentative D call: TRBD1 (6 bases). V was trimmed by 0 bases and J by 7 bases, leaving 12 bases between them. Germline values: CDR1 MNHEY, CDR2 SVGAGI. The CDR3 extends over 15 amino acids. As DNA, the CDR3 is TGTGCCAGCAGTTACTCGTGGGGGGCGGGTGAAAAACTGTTTTTT. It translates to CASSYSWGAGEKLFF.

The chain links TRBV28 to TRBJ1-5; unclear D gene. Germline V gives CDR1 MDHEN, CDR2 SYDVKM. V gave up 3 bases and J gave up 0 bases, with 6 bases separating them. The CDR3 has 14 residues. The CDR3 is CASSLDYSNQPQHF. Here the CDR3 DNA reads TGTGCCAGCAGTTTGGATTATAGCAATCAGCCCCAGCATTTT.

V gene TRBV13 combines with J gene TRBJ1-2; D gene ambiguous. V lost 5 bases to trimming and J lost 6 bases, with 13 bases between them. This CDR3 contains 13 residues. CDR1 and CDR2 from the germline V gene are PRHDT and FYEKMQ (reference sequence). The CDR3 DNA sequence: TGTGCCAGCAGCCCCCAATCGCGGGATGGCTACACCTTC. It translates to CASSPQSRDGYTF.